This TCR beta chain was observed in a study of T cell changes during pregnancy in multiple sclerosis. The CDR3 sequence is 15 residues long. Trimming left V 5 bases short and J 2 bases short, with 12 bases between. CDR1 and CDR2 (germline): MRHNA, SNTAGT. Method: immunoSEQ multiplex PCR; TCRdb's copy keeps in-frame clones and lacks some. Altogether about 40,000 clones are present, 91% being singletons, with the ten largest covering approximately 0.5%. The starting material was CD4+ T cells from peripheral blood mononuclear cells, obtained in the second trimester of pregnancy. The receptor was derived from a female donor in good health, enrolled as a control in a pregnancy study. This chain links TRBV6-4 with TRBJ2-2; the D gene is possibly TRBD2 (5 bases). The CDR3 loop is CASSSEGRNTGELFF. CDR3 sequence (DNA): TGTGCCAGCAGTTCAGAGGGTAGAAACACCGGGGAGCTGTTTTTT.